Included here is one T cell receptor beta chain sequence, with context. In its sample, this clonotype was seen many times. The antigen it recognizes is unknown. Base-call qualities are not available, and no considerably larger clone is one nucleotide away. The sequencer listed for this sample is Illumina HiSeq 2000. TCR beta chain libraries were generated through multiplex PCR amplification. High-throughput sequencing was used to analyze the amplified TCR beta chain products. TCRdb reprocessing: public reads trimmed at Q25 with fastp, clones called with MiXCR, in-frame beta chains kept. Each CDR3 protein gets just one entry, which takes the most common genes and DNA from the rows behind it. Across this sample there are roughly 70,000 distinct CDR3 sequences, with approximately 47% seen only once. The ten largest clones represent about 8.4% of the sample. The data are from a study of breast tumors, draining lymph nodes, adjacent tissues listed by TCRdb under 2016. Looking at the study overall: In breast cancer patients, the study compared the TCR beta repertoires of tumor, adjacent nontumor tissue and axillary lymph nodes. In human breast cancer, the study set out to assess how tumor, surrounding tissue and draining lymph node repertoires relate to one another and whether T cells might be exchanged between them.

CDR1 SGDLS and CDR2 YYNGEE were looked up in the germline V gene. The CDR3 starts with the cysteine, ends with the phenylalanine, and has 14 residues. Only the CDR3 DNA stays, 42 bases, in frame from base 1. The junction shows trimming of 2 bases on V and 5 bases on J, and the gene matches do not reach 3 bases of it. On the study overall, not on this receptor specifically: Tumor T-cell repertoires showed less diversity than lymph node repertoires and more diversity than nontumor tissue repertoires, and tumor T-cell repertoires showed preferential V and J gene usage. Tumor and nontumor tissue repertoires were significantly more similar in luminal-like than in basal-like breast cancer. The conclusion that tumor T cells originate in lymph nodes was framed as consistent with a hypothesis rather than directly demonstrated. The data were judged consistent with most tumor T cells deriving from the lymph node and then expanding within tumor tissue.

This TCR came from a female donor with breast cancer. Some clones in this sample may be carry-over from other donors' samples. Sequencing was performed on breast tumor tissue. The chain uses TRBV9 and TRBJ2-5; TRBD2 agrees with 10 junctional bases. The DNA sequence is given as TGTGCCAGCAGCGTGGCTAGCGGGAGTGAGACCCAGTACTTC. Translated, this gives CASSVASGSETQYF.